Below, 9 T cell receptor beta chains from the same sample are listed, as sequenced in a study of shared clonotypes between healthy human individuals (dated by TCRdb to 2019 to 2021). Library prep was done by the immunoSEQ multiplex PCR assay. The immuneACCESS repertoire file appears here via TCRdb, limited to in-frame rearrangements. These files lack a portion of the clones; in checked studies, under half of the deficit traces to unresolved V genes, and the cause of the others is not known. This sample lists 550,000 to 850,000 clones; under 80% were detected once. The ten biggest clones cover over 1.5% of the sample. Sequencing used memory CD4+ T cells sorted from blood. The label giving this sample's cell subset or site can be read as: CD45RA-negative fraction. The receptors stem from a woman aged 25 to 39 in good health.

J is TRBJ2-6 and V is TRBV2; D unclear. Germline CDR1 SNHLY, CDR2 FYNNEI. V gave up 8 bases and J gave up 1 base, with 6 bases separating them. This CDR3 has 13 amino acids. This CDR3 is CASALSGANVLTF. CDR3 nucleotides: TGTGCCAGCGCCCTTTCTGGGGCCAACGTCCTGACTTTC. Full variable domain (missing parts from reference TRBV2 and TRBJ2-6): EPEVTQTPSHQVTQMGQEVILRCVPISNHLYFYWYRQILGQKVEFLVSFYNNEISEKSEIFDDQFSVERPDGSNFTLKIRSTKLEDSAMYFCASALSGANVLTFGAGSRLTVL.

This clone was counted only a few times. V is TRBV19 and J is TRBJ1-6; maybe TRBD1 (5 bases). The CDR3 extends over 14 amino acids. V lost 4 bases to trimming and J lost 6 bases, with 10 bases between them. Germline loops: CDR1 LNHDA, CDR2 SQIVND (reference sequence). Here the CDR3 DNA reads TGTGCCAGTAGTACGGGGACGGGTAATTCACCCCTCCACTTT. Translation gives CASSTGTGNSPLHF.

This clone came up a few times. The chain carries TRBV7-8 and TRBJ1-4; unclear D gene. Germline V lookup: CDR1 SGHVS, CDR2 FQNEAQ. Deletions cut 2 bases from V and 8 bases from J, with 18 bases between. The CDR3 loop spans 16 amino acids. The CDR3 nucleotides are TGTGCCAGCAGCTTATCCGGGGTTCCAACTCGGGAAAAACTGTTTTTT. This encodes CASSLSGVPTREKLFF.

This chain uses TRBV2 with TRBJ1-1, with 9 bases identical to TRBD1. The V gene's germline CDR1 is SNHLY and CDR2 FYNNEI. Trimming removed 3 bases from V and 5 bases from J; junction bases left unmatched: 4. The CDR3 has 14 residues. The CDR3 coding sequence is TGTGCCAGCAGTGAGGACAGGGGTGGGACTGAAGCTTTCTTT. This gives the protein CASSEDRGGTEAFF.

The rearrangement uses TRBV2 and TRBJ1-5, with 8 positions matching TRBD1. The CDR3 extends over 15 amino acids. J gave up 1 base and V 8 bases, and 7 bases lay outside the gene matches. Germline values: CDR1 SNHLY, CDR2 FYNNEI. This chain's CDR3 is CASAGQGVSNQPQHF. In DNA, the CDR3 is TGTGCCAGCGCTGGACAGGGTGTAAGCAATCAGCCCCAGCATTTT.

The sample holds a few counts of this clone. The chain recombines TRBV5-1 with TRBJ2-1; TRBD2 agrees at 9 bases. The ends lost 3 bases at V and 3 bases at J; junction bases unmatched: 4. The V gene's germline CDR1 is SGHRS and CDR2 YFSETQ. The CDR3 has 15 amino acids. Written as DNA, the CDR3 is TGCGCCAGCAGCTCCCTAGCGGGAAACTACAATGAGCAGTTCTTC. It specifies CASSSLAGNYNEQFF.

The sample holds a few counts of this clone. The chain uses TRBV27 and TRBJ2-7; unclear D gene. Looked up from germline, CDR1 is MNHEY and CDR2 is SMNVEV (reference sequence). The CDR3 contains 15 residues. The germline V and J ends were trimmed by 4 bases and 2 bases, with 15 bases remaining between them. CDR3 coding DNA: TGTGCCAGCAGTTCCAATCACGCTGGGGCCTACGAGCAGTACTTC. Its protein is CASSSNHAGAYEQYF.

This chain uses TRBV6-5 with TRBJ2-1; the D gene could be TRBD1 or TRBD2 (5 bases each). The V gene lost 5 bases and the J gene lost 5 bases, with 13 bases spanning the gap. There are 14 residues in the CDR3. Per germline, CDR1 MNHEY and CDR2 SVGAGI. CDR3 protein: CASSDRVGDNEQFF. As DNA, the CDR3 is TGTGCCAGCAGTGACCGGGTGGGGGACAATGAGCAGTTCTTC.

Concerning this clone itself: The sample carries other DNA sequences with the same CDR3. The J gene is TRBJ2-7, the V gene TRBV11-2, with D perhaps assigned TRBD1 or TRBD2 (7 bases each). Looked up from germline, CDR1 is SGHAT and CDR2 is FQNNGV. Between the trimmed V and J ends, which lost 6 bases and 3 bases, there was a span of 15 bases. The length of the CDR3 is 14 residues. The CDR3, as DNA: TGTGCCAGCAGTTTTCAGCGGGACAGCTACGAGCAGTACTTC. Its protein is CASSFQRDSYEQYF.